Following are 26 T cell receptor beta chains from one sample sequenced in a study of blood T cell repertoires in COVID-19. Profiled with immunoSEQ multiplex PCR; TCRdb holds only in-frame clones, not every one. The repertoire holds a few hundred thousand clones, roughly 90% seen once, with about 18% in the top ten. The specimen was PBMCs or T cells enriched from blood (not recorded which). Receptors were obtained from a woman younger than 45 who had recovered from COVID-19.

This clone was recorded once. The chain couples TRBV28 to TRBJ2-2; TRBD1 matches 10 bases. Trimming removed 6 bases from V and 8 bases from J; junction bases left unmatched: 15. The germline V gene encodes CDR1 MDHEN and CDR2 SYDVKM. The CDR3 consists of 17 residues. The DNA for the CDR3 is TGTGCCAGCAGCTATCAGTTGGGGACAGGGGTAGGAGGGGAGCTGTTTTTT. It yields the protein CASSYQLGTGVGGELFF.

V is TRBV6-5 and J is TRBJ2-7; a weak D match, TRBD1 (6 bases). V lost 1 base and J lost 7, with 8 bases in between. Looked up from germline, CDR1 is MNHEY and CDR2 is SVGAGI. CDR3 length equals 12 residues. CDR3 protein: CASSYWGQEQYF. CDR3 nucleotide sequence: TGTGCCAGCAGTTACTGGGGACAAGAGCAGTACTTC.

The CDR3 sequence: CATSDFLGEGLEEQFF. CDR3 coding DNA: TGTGCCACCAGTGATTTTCTGGGGGAGGGCCTTGAAGAGCAGTTCTTC. The rearrangement uses TRBV24-1 and TRBJ2-1, with 7 bases aligning to TRBD2. J gave up 10 bases and V 1 base, and 12 bases lay outside the gene matches. The CDR3 sequence is 16 residues long. CDR1 KGHDR and CDR2 SFDVKD come from the germline V gene.

This clone came up once. CDR3: CASSVTGGLTNEQFF. CDR3 nucleotides: TGTGCCAGCAGCGTTACGGGGGGGCTCACCAATGAGCAGTTCTTC. The rearrangement joins TRBV4-2 to TRBJ2-1; 8 bases fit TRBD2. CDR1 and CDR2 (germline): LGHNA, YNFKEQ. CDR3 size: 15 residues. V gave up 5 bases and J gave up 6 bases; unmatched junction bases: 9.

The chain carries TRBV5-8 and TRBJ2-3; TRBD2 aligns across 12 bases. CDR3 length: 20 residues. With 1 base clipped from V and 4 bases from J, the junction kept 16 bases outside the gene matches. Germline CDR1 and CDR2: SGHTS and YDEGEE. The CDR3 sequence is CASSLLGFLSLAGGPDTQYF. The CDR3 DNA follows: TGTGCCAGCAGCTTGCTTGGATTTCTTTCGCTAGCGGGGGGGCCAGATACGCAGTATTTT.

The chain employs TRBV7-6 and TRBJ2-1; 7 nucleotides match TRBD2. J gave up 1 base and V 6 bases, and 6 bases lay outside the gene matches. The CDR3 contains 15 residues. Germline V gives CDR1 SGHVS, CDR2 FNYEAQ. For the CDR3, the DNA is TGTGCCAGCAGTCTCAGCGGGGCTTCCTACAATGAGCAGTTCTTC. It is translated as CASSLSGASYNEQFF.

The chain couples TRBV2 to TRBJ2-3, with no clear D. CDR1 is SNHLY and CDR2 is FYNNEI in the germline V gene. The V end lost 9 bases, the J end lost 1 base, and 17 bases lay between the germline ends. The CDR3 has 15 amino acids. The CDR3 reads CASTWAARGTDTQYF. The CDR3 DNA follows: TGTGCCAGTACCTGGGCAGCCCGCGGCACAGATACGCAGTATTTT.

The rearrangement joins TRBV6-5 to TRBJ2-2, with 7 positions matching TRBD1. Germline loops: CDR1 MNHEY, CDR2 SVGAGI. The CDR3 contains 15 residues. The junction had 8 bases not matched to a gene; V was cut back by 4 bases and J by 6 bases. The CDR3 here is CASSSTGVGPGELFF. The CDR3 bases are TGTGCCAGCAGTTCCACAGGGGTCGGTCCCGGGGAGCTGTTTTTT.

The CDR3 coding sequence is TGTGCCACAGGACTAGCCAATGAGCAGTTCTTC. Its protein product is CATGLANEQFF. This rearrangement joins TRBV28 to TRBJ2-1; TRBD2 aligns across 8 bases. V was pared by 10 bases and J by 6 bases, with 2 bases of the junction left unmatched. The CDR3 has 11 amino acids. The germline CDR1 and CDR2 sequences are MDHEN and SYDVKM.

This clone was counted only a few times. CDR3: CAISVKGDTEAFF. In DNA, the CDR3 is TGTGCCATCAGTGTAAAGGGAGACACTGAAGCTTTCTTT. This chain links TRBV10-3 with TRBJ1-1; unclear D gene. Trimming shortened V by 4 bases and J by 3 bases, and 9 bases separated the two germline ends. The V gene's germline CDR1 is ENHRY and CDR2 SYGVKD. This CDR3 region has 13 residues.

The chain uses TRBV2 and TRBJ2-3, with 8 bases identical to TRBD2. V trimming: 5 bases; J trimming: 4 bases; junction bases outside the gene matches: 8. Germline values: CDR1 SNHLY, CDR2 FYNNEI. CDR3 length: 15 residues. The CDR3 is CASSPSSGNPDTQYF. The DNA of the CDR3 is TGTGCCAGCAGTCCGAGTAGCGGGAACCCAGATACGCAGTATTTT.

The chain links TRBV7-2 to TRBJ2-7, with a possible D match to TRBD1 (5 bases). Per the germline V gene, CDR1 is SGHTA and CDR2 is FQGNSA. The V end was cut by 2 bases, the J end by 0 bases, with 11 bases between. This CDR3 region has 15 residues. CDR3 bases: TGTGCCAGCAGCTTATCACAGGCGAGCTCCTACGAGCAGTACTTC. It is translated as CASSLSQASSYEQYF.

The chain links TRBV18 to TRBJ2-1; D might be TRBD2 (6 bases). CDR3 size: 16 residues. CDR1 is KGHSH and CDR2 is LQKENI in the germline V gene. Deletions cut 3 bases from V and 2 bases from J, with 14 bases between. In nucleotides, the CDR3 is TGTGCCAGCTCACCCCGCTCTGGCGGGGCCTACAATGAGCAGTTCTTC. It translates to CASSPRSGGAYNEQFF. The entire variable domain, with the rest obtained from reference TRBV18 and TRBJ2-1, is as follows: NAGVMQNPRHLVRRRGQEARLRCSPMKGHSHVYWYRQLPEEGLKFMVYLQKENIIDESGMPKERFSAEFPKEGPSILRIQQVVRGDSAAYFCASSPRSGGAYNEQFFGPGTRLTVL.

The rearrangement links TRBV27 to TRBJ1-6; 8 bases are shared with TRBD1. The CDR3 length is 14 residues. With 7 bases clipped from V and 7 bases from J, the junction kept 6 bases outside the gene matches. Germline CDR1 is MNHEY and CDR2 is SMNVEV (reference sequence). Here the CDR3 reads CASKSTGVNSPLHF. CDR3 in DNA: TGTGCCAGCAAATCGACAGGGGTGAATTCACCCCTCCACTTT.

At least ten counts were recorded for this clone. V and J are TRBV6-2 or TRBV6-3 and TRBJ2-3; the D gene is possibly TRBD2 (7 bases). From germline, CDR1 is MNHEY and CDR2 SVGEGT. The CDR3 is made up of 18 amino acids. V was trimmed by 2 bases and J by 2 bases, leaving 20 bases between them. The DNA of the CDR3 is TGTGCCAGCAGTTACCATCGGGCGGCGGGGGCCCTCACAGATACGCAGTATTTT. Encoded protein: CASSYHRAAGALTDTQYF.

The genes are TRBV18 and TRBJ1-4, with 7 bases identical to TRBD1. CDR3 size: 16 residues. V shed 4 bases and J 0 bases; nucleotides not matched to a gene: 5. CDR1 is KGHSH and CDR2 is LQKENI in the germline V gene. CDR3 sequence reads: CASSQQGQSTNEKLFF. In nucleotides, the CDR3 is TGTGCCAGCTCACAACAGGGACAGTCAACTAATGAAAAACTGTTTTTT.

This sequence joins TRBV18 and TRBJ1-1; TRBD1 matches 8 bases. The junction had 5 bases not matched to a gene; V was cut back by 4 bases and J by 7 bases. The CDR3 has 13 residues. Per germline, CDR1 KGHSH and CDR2 LQKENI. CDR3 sequence: CASSQQGADEAFF. CDR3 DNA: TGTGCCAGCTCACAGCAGGGGGCTGATGAAGCTTTCTTT.

This clone appeared a single time. The V call is TRBV7-2, the J call TRBJ2-3, with D possibly TRBD2 on 5 matching bases. With 8 bases removed from V and 1 base from J, the gap between germline ends came to 10 bases. This CDR3 has 13 residues. Germline CDR1 is SGHTA and CDR2 is FQGNSA. CDR3 residues: CASGPGGTDTQYF. CDR3 nucleotide sequence: TGTGCCAGCGGACCCGGGGGCACAGATACGCAGTATTTT.

Comments on this clone: An end of the junction does not agree with germline; a read error may underlie this. The chain has TRBV29-1 and TRBJ2-1, with D uncertain. The V gene's germline CDR1 is SQVTM and CDR2 ANQGSEA. The CDR3 sequence is 14 residues long. The CDR3 loop reads CSVEGWRSYNEQFF. CDR3 in DNA: TGCAGCGTCGAAGGATGGCGGAGCTACAATGAGCAGTTCTTC.

The rearrangement joins TRBV6-5 to TRBJ2-5, with 7 bases lining up with TRBD2. The CDR3 runs to 15 residues. Germline CDR1 is MNHEY and CDR2 is SVGAGI. The V gene end was trimmed by 4 bases and the J gene end by 5 bases; junction bases not matched to a gene: 10. The CDR3 is CASSSLGGNEETQYF. CDR3 DNA sequence: TGTGCCAGCAGTTCGCTCGGGGGGAATGAGGAGACCCAGTACTTC.

The chain couples TRBV7-3 to TRBJ2-2, with 7 nucleotides matching TRBD1. The CDR3 has 15 residues. J was trimmed by 4 bases and V by 4 bases; bases with no gene match: 6. Germline V lookup: CDR1 SGHTA, CDR2 FQGTGA. CDR3 in DNA: TGTGCCAGCAGCTCGATGACAGGGACCACCGGGGAGCTGTTTTTT. The encoded protein is CASSSMTGTTGELFF.

This clone was picked up one time. V usage is TRBV6-1 and J usage is TRBJ2-1; 9 nucleotides agree with TRBD2. The CDR3 is 14 amino acids. V gave up 2 bases and J gave up 5 bases; unmatched junction bases: 1. Germline CDR1 MNHNS, CDR2 SASEGT. CDR3 sequence: CASSELAGNNEQFF. As DNA, the CDR3 is TGTGCCAGCAGTGAACTAGCGGGGAACAATGAGCAGTTCTTC.

This CDR3 is CANRQGKLGTEAFF. CDR3 bases: TGTGCCAATAGACAGGGGAAATTGGGCACTGAAGCTTTCTTT. This chain joins TRBV2 and TRBJ1-1; 8 bases are shared with TRBD1. The germline gives CDR1 SNHLY, CDR2 FYNNEI. This CDR3 comprises 14 residues. V trimming: 10 bases; J trimming: 4 bases; junction bases outside the gene matches: 11.

The V gene is TRBV6-1, the J gene TRBJ1-2; 11 bases are shared with TRBD1. The trim removed 2 bases at V and 4 bases at J, leaving 3 bases unmatched. The germline gives CDR1 MNHNS, CDR2 SASEGT. CDR3 length equals 15 residues. The CDR3 DNA reads TGTGCCAGCAGTGAAACGGGACAGGGGGGCTATGGCTACACCTTC. It encodes CASSETGQGGYGYTF.

This clone was detected once. This chain connects TRBV27 to TRBJ1-1; D gene ambiguous. The CDR3 spans 14 residues. V lost 3 bases and J lost 5, with 13 bases in between. Germline V gives CDR1 MNHEY, CDR2 SMNVEV (reference sequence). The CDR3 sequence: CASSLSGSSTEAFF. The CDR3 coding sequence is TGTGCCAGCAGTTTGTCAGGTTCATCGACTGAAGCTTTCTTT.

The chain has TRBV6-2 or TRBV6-3 and TRBJ2-7, with TRBD2 as a possible D gene (6 bases). V shed 4 bases and J shed 6 bases, with 7 bases lying between them. Germline CDR1 is MNHEY and CDR2 is SVGEGT. The CDR3 runs to 11 residues. The chain's CDR3 is CASSWGGEQYF. The CDR3 region has the DNA TGTGCCAGCAGTTGGGGAGGCGAGCAGTACTTC.